This is a list of T cell receptor beta chains from one sample in a study of T cell repertoires in cytomegalovirus infection. The antigens for these receptors are not known. TCRdb processed the reads anew with MiXCR; each CDR3 protein has one entry. The sample has hundreds of thousands of distinct CDR3 sequences, roughly 33% seen once; the top ten hold 12%. The source material was cultured CD8+ T cells from PBMCs, sampled from culture after CMV antigen stimulation. These receptor sequences come from a human donor in good health (CMV status not recorded). Some clones in this sample may be carry-over from other donors' samples. Each CDR3 is given with its conserved first and last residue. Fields, in order: J gene, V gene, CDR3 protein.

j_gene: TRBJ2-1
v_gene: TRBV7-6
CDR3aa: CASSLETSGGAYEQFF

j_gene: TRBJ2-5
v_gene: TRBV24-1
CDR3aa: CATSVASEQETQYF

j_gene: TRBJ2-1
v_gene: TRBV12-3/TRBV12-4
CDR3aa: CASRGPRNEQFF

j_gene: TRBJ2-2
v_gene: TRBV4-1
CDR3aa: CASSATGFGELFF

j_gene: TRBJ2-2
v_gene: TRBV20-1
CDR3aa: CSARDPERTTGELFF

j_gene: TRBJ2-5
v_gene: TRBV10-3
CDR3aa: CAINSGLAQETQYF

j_gene: TRBJ2-3
v_gene: TRBV11-2
CDR3aa: CASSRVPSSTDTQYF

j_gene: TRBJ2-2
v_gene: TRBV4-2
CDR3aa: CASSQALYATGELFF

j_gene: TRBJ1-6
v_gene: TRBV20-1
CDR3aa: CSARYGQGSKNSPLHF

j_gene: TRBJ1-6
v_gene: TRBV28
CDR3aa: CASSLFAPNSPLHF

j_gene: TRBJ2-5
v_gene: TRBV12-3/TRBV12-4
CDR3aa: CASSFGQGMETQYF

j_gene: TRBJ1-2
v_gene: TRBV24-1
CDR3aa: CATSGLTGANGYTF

j_gene: TRBJ1-1
v_gene: TRBV4-1
CDR3aa: CASSQGGQGATEAFF

j_gene: TRBJ1-6
v_gene: TRBV7-2
CDR3aa: CASSLAPSDSPLHF

j_gene: TRBJ1-6
v_gene: TRBV28
CDR3aa: CASSLVGDRVNSPLHF

j_gene: TRBJ2-5
v_gene: TRBV28
CDR3aa: CASRSGTSGGVGKTQYF

j_gene: TRBJ1-5
v_gene: TRBV19
CDR3aa: CASRPGNSNQPQHF

j_gene: TRBJ2-2
v_gene: TRBV6-1
CDR3aa: CASSEYGLVNTGELFF

j_gene: TRBJ1-2
v_gene: TRBV7-9
CDR3aa: CASSSSYGYTF

j_gene: TRBJ2-2
v_gene: TRBV19
CDR3aa: CASSIQGAQEGELFF

j_gene: TRBJ2-2
v_gene: TRBV5-6
CDR3aa: CASSSPPPSGLTGELFF

j_gene: TRBJ2-1
v_gene: TRBV7-2
CDR3aa: CASSPKLAGGPKGEQFF

j_gene: TRBJ2-3
v_gene: TRBV11-3
CDR3aa: CASSFGTGLDTQYF

j_gene: TRBJ1-2
v_gene: TRBV6-2/TRBV6-3
CDR3aa: CASSYSTDLWGYTF

j_gene: TRBJ2-3
v_gene: TRBV7-9
CDR3aa: CASSSWTGEGADTQYF

j_gene: TRBJ1-1
v_gene: TRBV19
CDR3aa: CASSISGRAEAFF

j_gene: TRBJ2-3
v_gene: TRBV7-6
CDR3aa: CASTLRGAGGRGSTDTQYF

j_gene: TRBJ1-2
v_gene: TRBV2
CDR3aa: CASSTTGGYTF

j_gene: TRBJ1-1
v_gene: TRBV12-3/TRBV12-4
CDR3aa: CASSLRVWNTEAFF

j_gene: TRBJ2-1
v_gene: TRBV27
CDR3aa: CASSLSDTYNEQFF

j_gene: TRBJ1-6
v_gene: TRBV7-2
CDR3aa: CASSLVRGYGSPLHF

j_gene: TRBJ1-1
v_gene: TRBV7-8
CDR3aa: CASSDSPGGPEAFF

j_gene: TRBJ2-3
v_gene: TRBV7-6
CDR3aa: CASSLVAEGTDTQYF

j_gene: TRBJ2-5
v_gene: TRBV7-6
CDR3aa: CASSFSPPGFQETQYF

j_gene: TRBJ1-5
v_gene: TRBV2
CDR3aa: CASSGTSTGGNQPQHF

j_gene: TRBJ2-3
v_gene: TRBV7-6
CDR3aa: CASSLGGLFPGGTQYF

j_gene: TRBJ2-1
v_gene: TRBV12-3/TRBV12-4
CDR3aa: CASSPASGGDDEQFF

j_gene: TRBJ1-6
v_gene: TRBV12-3/TRBV12-4
CDR3aa: CASVGTGGLPLHF

j_gene: TRBJ2-3
v_gene: TRBV20-1
CDR3aa: CSAREGRGGMIDTQYF

j_gene: TRBJ2-1
v_gene: TRBV7-2
CDR3aa: CASSLYQGNEQFF

j_gene: TRBJ2-2
v_gene: TRBV4-1
CDR3aa: CASSQEGGGSKTTGELFF

j_gene: TRBJ2-1
v_gene: TRBV6-5
CDR3aa: CASSYSGGGIDEQFF

j_gene: TRBJ1-2
v_gene: TRBV27
CDR3aa: CASSNPGTGYGYTF

j_gene: TRBJ2-5
v_gene: TRBV6-5
CDR3aa: CASSYSSAEETQYF

j_gene: TRBJ1-2
v_gene: TRBV7-6
CDR3aa: CASSLGLRLEDYGYTF

j_gene: TRBJ1-2
v_gene: TRBV12-3/TRBV12-4
CDR3aa: CASKGAGYGYTF

j_gene: TRBJ2-1
v_gene: TRBV20-1
CDR3aa: CSVRDSYNEQFF

j_gene: TRBJ1-5
v_gene: TRBV19
CDR3aa: CASSLTGDAFQPQHF

j_gene: TRBJ2-5
v_gene: TRBV6-2/TRBV6-3
CDR3aa: CASSPLGGRFSVEYF

j_gene: TRBJ2-1
v_gene: TRBV10-3
CDR3aa: CAISEAGTSANNEQFF

j_gene: TRBJ2-7
v_gene: TRBV6-1
CDR3aa: CASSEALVGDVIPYEQYF

j_gene: TRBJ2-1
v_gene: TRBV3-1
CDR3aa: CASSQDVGVYNEQFF

j_gene: TRBJ1-6
v_gene: TRBV7-8
CDR3aa: CASSPDLGNSPLHF

j_gene: TRBJ2-5
v_gene: TRBV4-1
CDR3aa: CASSQPGQGSETQYF

j_gene: TRBJ1-5
v_gene: TRBV7-8
CDR3aa: CASSSGGDQPQHF

j_gene: TRBJ2-3
v_gene: TRBV29-1
CDR3aa: CSVLGDPDTQYF